This TCR beta chain comes out of a study of response to subunit inactivated influenza vaccine. Study observations and caveats: Authors suggested few new T cells are recruited by each seasonal influenza vaccination.

This clonotype was recorded once. Antigen unknown. V lost 7 bases, J lost 4 bases, and 12 bases lay in between. In germline, CDR1 is SGHTA, CDR2 FQGNSA. CDR3 length equals 13 residues. Each CDR3 protein is one row after TCRdb ran MiXCR on the RT-PCR reads. Of 800,000 to 1,000,000 distinct CDR3 sequences in the sample, 21% were seen once. The chain is built from TRBV7-2 and TRBJ2-3; no reliable D call. The sample in question was PBMCs from blood, obtained 5 to 6 days after vaccination. This TCR derives from a man in his forties or fifties who received an inactivated influenza vaccine. The CDR3 protein is CASTLDRADTQYF. The DNA of the CDR3 is TGTGCCAGCACCCTTGACCGGGCAGATACGCAGTATTTT.